Presented here are 2 T cell receptor beta chains from one specimen sequenced in a study of CXCR3-negative and CXCR3-positive naive CD8 T cells. It was by 5' RACE with UMI labels that the TRB cDNA libraries were prepared. TCRdb reanalyzed the 5' RACE reads and collapses them to one entry per CDR3 protein, without DNA. The sample totals over 80,000 distinct CDR3 sequences. Sequenced input: naive CXCR3- CD8+ T cells from blood. The subset here: CD45RO-CCR7+CD27+CD95- naive CD8+ T cells lacking CXCR3 (TNR3-). These receptors were taken from a human donor in good health. Some clones in this sample may be carry-over from other donors' samples.

The rearrangement links TRBV4-3 to TRBJ2-7; without DNA, the TCRdb call of TRBD1 cannot be checked. Germline V gives CDR1 LGHNA, CDR2 YSLEER. CDR3 length: 16 residues. The CDR3 protein is CASSQAGPSVSYEQYF.

J is TRBJ2-7 and V is TRBV14; with no DNA, the TCRdb D assignment of TRBD2 cannot be verified. CDR1 and CDR2 (germline): SGHDN, FVKESK. The CDR3 covers 16 residues. CDR3 residues: CASSDGLAGVKYEQYF.